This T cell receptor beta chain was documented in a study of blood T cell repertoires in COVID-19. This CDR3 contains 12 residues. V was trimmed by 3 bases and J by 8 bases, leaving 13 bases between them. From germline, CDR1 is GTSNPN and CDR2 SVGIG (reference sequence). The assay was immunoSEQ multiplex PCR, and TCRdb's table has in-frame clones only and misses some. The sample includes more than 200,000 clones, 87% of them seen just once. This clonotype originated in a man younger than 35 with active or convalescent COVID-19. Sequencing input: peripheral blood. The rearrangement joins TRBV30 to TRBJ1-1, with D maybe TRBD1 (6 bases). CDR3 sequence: CAWSPGQPEAFF. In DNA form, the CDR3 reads TGTGCCTGGAGCCCAGGACAGCCAGAAGCTTTCTTT.